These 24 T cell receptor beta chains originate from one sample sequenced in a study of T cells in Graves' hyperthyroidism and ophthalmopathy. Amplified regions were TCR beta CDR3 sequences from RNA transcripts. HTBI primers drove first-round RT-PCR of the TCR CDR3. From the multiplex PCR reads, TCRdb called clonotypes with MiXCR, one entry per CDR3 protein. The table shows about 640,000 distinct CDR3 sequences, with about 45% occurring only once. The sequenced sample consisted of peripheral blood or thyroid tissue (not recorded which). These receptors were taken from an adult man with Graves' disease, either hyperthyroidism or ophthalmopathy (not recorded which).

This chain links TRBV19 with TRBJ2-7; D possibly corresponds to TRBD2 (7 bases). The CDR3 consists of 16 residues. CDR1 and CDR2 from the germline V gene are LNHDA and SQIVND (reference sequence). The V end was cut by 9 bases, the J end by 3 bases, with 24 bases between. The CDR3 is CASSQGGGAAGYEQYF. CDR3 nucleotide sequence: TGTGCCAGCAGCCAAGGGGGGGGGGCCGCTGGCTACGAGCAGTACTTC.

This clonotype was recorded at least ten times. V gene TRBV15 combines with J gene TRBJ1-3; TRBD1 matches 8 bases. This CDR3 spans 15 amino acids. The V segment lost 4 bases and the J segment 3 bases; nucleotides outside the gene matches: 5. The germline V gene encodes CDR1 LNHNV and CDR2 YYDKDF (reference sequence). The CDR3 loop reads CATSTGQGGGNTIYF. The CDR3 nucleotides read TGTGCCACCAGCACTGGACAGGGAGGTGGAAACACCATATATTTT. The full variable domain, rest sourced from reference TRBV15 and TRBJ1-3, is DAMVIQNPRYQVTQFGKPVTLSCSQTLNHNVMYWYQQKSSQAPKLLFHYYDKDFNNEADTPDNFQSRRPNTSFCFLDIRSPGLGDTAMYLCATSTGQGGGNTIYFGEGSWLTVV.

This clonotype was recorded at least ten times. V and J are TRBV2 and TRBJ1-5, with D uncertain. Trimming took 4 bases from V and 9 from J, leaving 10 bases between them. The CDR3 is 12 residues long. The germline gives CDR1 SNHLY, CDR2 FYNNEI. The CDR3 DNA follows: TGTGCCAGCAGTGCCCAGCAGAGGCCCCAGCATTTT. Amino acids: CASSAQQRPQHF.

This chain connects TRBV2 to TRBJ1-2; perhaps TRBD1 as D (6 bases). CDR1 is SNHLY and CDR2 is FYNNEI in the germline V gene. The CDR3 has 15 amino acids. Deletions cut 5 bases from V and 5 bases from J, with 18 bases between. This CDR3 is CASSLSGGRWYGYTF. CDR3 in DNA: TGTGCCAGCAGTTTATCCGGGGGGCGCTGGTATGGCTACACCTTC.

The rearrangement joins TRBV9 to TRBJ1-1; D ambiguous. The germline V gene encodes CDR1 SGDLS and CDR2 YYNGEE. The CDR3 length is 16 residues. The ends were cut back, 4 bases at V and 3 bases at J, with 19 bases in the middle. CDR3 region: CASSSTTTIVDTEAFF. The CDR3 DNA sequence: TGTGCCAGCAGCTCCACGACCACTATTGTCGACACTGAAGCTTTCTTT.

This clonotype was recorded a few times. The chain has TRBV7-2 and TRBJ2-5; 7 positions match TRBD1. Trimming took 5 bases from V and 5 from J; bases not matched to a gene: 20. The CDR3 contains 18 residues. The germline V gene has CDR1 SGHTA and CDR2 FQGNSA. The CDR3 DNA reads TGTGCCAGCAGCGAGACCAGACAGGGCGTGGGGCCTTTTGAGACCCAGTACTTC. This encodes CASSETRQGVGPFETQYF.

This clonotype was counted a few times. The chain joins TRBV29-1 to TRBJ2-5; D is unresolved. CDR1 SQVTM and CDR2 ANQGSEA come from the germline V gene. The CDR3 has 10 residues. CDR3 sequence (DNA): TGCAGGGTATCCGGAGAGACCCAGTACTTC. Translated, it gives CRVSGETQYF.

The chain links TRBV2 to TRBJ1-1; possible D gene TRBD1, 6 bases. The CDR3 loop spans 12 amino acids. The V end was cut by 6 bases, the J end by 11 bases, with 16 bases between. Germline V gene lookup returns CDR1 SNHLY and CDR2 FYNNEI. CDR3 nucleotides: TGTGCCAGCAGAGAACAGGGTTTCCTGGCTTTCTTT. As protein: CASREQGFLAFF. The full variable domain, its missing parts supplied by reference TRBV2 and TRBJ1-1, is EPEVTQTPSHQVTQMGQEVILRCVPISNHLYFYWYRQILGQKVEFLVSFYNNEISEKSEIFDDQFSVERPDGSNFTLKIRSTKLEDSAMYFCASREQGFLAFFGQGTRLTVV.

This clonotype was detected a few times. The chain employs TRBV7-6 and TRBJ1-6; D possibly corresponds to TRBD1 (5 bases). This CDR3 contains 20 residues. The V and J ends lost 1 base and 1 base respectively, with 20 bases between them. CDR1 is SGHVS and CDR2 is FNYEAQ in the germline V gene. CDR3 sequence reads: CASSLGGLGAGRSYNSPLHF. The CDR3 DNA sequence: TGTGCCAGCAGCTTAGGAGGATTAGGGGCAGGGAGGTCCTATAATTCACCCCTCCACTTT.

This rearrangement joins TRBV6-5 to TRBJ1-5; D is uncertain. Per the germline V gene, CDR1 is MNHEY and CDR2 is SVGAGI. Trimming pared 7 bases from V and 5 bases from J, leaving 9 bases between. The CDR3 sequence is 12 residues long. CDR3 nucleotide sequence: TGTGCCAGCACCAAGCCATATCAGCCCCAGCATTTT. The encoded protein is CASTKPYQPQHF.

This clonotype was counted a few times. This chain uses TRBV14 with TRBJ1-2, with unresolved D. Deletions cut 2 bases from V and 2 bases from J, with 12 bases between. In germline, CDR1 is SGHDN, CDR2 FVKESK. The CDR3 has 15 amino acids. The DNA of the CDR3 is TGTGCCAGCAGCCAATGGCGTCTGGGAAACTATGGCTACACCTTC. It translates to CASSQWRLGNYGYTF.

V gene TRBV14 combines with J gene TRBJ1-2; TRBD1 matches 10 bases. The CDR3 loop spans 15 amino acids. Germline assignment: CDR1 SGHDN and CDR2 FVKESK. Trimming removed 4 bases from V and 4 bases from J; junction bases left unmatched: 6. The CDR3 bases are TGTGCCAGCAGCCCTCCGGGACAGGGGACCTATGGCTACACCTTC. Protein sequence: CASSPPGQGTYGYTF. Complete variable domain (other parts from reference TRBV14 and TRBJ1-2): EAGVTQFPSHSVIEKGQTVTLRCDPISGHDNLYWYRRVMGKEIKFLLHFVKESKQDESGMPNNRFLAERTGGTYSTLKVQPAELEDSGVYFCASSPPGQGTYGYTFGSGTRLTVV.

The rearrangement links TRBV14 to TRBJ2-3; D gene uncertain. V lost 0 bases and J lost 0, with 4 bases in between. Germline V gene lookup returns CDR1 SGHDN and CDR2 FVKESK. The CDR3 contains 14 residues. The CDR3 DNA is TGTGCCAGCAGCCAAGATCGAAGCACAGATACGCAGTATTTT. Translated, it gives CASSQDRSTDTQYF. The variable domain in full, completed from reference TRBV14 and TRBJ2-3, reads EAGVTQFPSHSVIEKGQTVTLRCDPISGHDNLYWYRRVMGKEIKFLLHFVKESKQDESGMPNNRFLAERTGGTYSTLKVQPAELEDSGVYFCASSQDRSTDTQYFGPGTRLTVL.

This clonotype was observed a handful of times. For the CDR3, the DNA is TGTGCCAGCAGCCAAGATGTTCGGCAGAACCCATACGAGCAGTACTTC. This encodes CASSQDVRQNPYEQYF. The chain employs TRBV7-9 and TRBJ2-7, with D uncertain. Germline CDR1 reads SEHNR; CDR2 reads FQNEAQ (reference sequence). The CDR3 runs 16 residues. Trimming took 5 bases from V and 4 from J, leaving 21 bases between them. Variable domain in full (rest from reference TRBV7-9 and TRBJ2-7): DTGVSQNPRHKITKRGQNVTFRCDPISEHNRLYWYRQTLGQGPEFLTYFQNEAQLEKSRLLSDRFSAERPKGSFSTLEIQRTEQGDSAMYLCASSQDVRQNPYEQYFGPGTRLTVT.

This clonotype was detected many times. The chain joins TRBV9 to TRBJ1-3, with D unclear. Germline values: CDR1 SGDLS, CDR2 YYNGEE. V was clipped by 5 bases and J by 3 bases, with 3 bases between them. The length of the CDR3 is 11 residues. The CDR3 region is CASRGGNTIYF. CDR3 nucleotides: TGTGCCAGCAGGGGTGGAAACACCATATATTTT.

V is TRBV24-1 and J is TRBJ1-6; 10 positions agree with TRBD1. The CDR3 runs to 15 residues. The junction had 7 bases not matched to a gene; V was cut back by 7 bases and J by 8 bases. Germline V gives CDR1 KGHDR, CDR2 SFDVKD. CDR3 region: CATSAAGTGDSPLHF. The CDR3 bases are TGTGCCACCAGCGCCGCCGGGACAGGGGATTCACCCCTCCACTTT.

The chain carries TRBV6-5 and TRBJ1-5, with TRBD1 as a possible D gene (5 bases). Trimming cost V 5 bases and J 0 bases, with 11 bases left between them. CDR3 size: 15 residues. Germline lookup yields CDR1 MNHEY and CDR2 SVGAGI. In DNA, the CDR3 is TGTGCCAGCAGTGATCCAGGGACTAGCAATCAGCCCCAGCATTTT. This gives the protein CASSDPGTSNQPQHF.

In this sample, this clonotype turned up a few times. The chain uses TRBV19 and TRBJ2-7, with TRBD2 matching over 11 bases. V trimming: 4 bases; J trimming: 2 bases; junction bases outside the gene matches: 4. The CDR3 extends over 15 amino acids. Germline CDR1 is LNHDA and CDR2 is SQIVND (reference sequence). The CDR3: CASSTGSGRAYEQYF. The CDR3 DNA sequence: TGTGCCAGTAGTACGGGTAGCGGGAGGGCCTACGAGCAGTACTTC.

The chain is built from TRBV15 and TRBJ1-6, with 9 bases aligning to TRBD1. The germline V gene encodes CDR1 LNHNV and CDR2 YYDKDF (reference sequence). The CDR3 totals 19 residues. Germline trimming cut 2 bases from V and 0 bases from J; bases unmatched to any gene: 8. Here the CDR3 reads CATSRKAGTGSSYNSPLHF. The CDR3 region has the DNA TGTGCCACCAGCAGAAAAGCCGGGACAGGGAGCTCCTATAATTCACCCCTCCACTTT.

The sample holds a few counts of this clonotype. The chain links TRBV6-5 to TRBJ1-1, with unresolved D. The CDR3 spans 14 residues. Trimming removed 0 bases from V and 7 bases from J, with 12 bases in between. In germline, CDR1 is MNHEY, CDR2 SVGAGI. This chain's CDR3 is CASSYSSSYGEAFF. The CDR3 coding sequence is TGTGCCAGCAGTTACTCGAGTTCTTACGGTGAAGCTTTCTTT.

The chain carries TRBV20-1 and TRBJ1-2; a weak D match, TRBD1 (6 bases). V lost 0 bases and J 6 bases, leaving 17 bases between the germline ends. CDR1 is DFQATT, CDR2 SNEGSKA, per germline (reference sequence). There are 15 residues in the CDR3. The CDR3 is CSARDGIRGANGYTF. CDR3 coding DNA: TGCAGTGCTAGAGATGGTATCAGGGGAGCGAATGGCTACACCTTC.

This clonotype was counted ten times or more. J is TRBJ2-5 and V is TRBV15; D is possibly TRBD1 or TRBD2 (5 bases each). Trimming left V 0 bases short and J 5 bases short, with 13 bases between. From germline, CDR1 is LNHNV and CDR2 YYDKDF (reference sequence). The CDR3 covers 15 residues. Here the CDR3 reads CATSRDFGAMETQYF. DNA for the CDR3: TGTGCCACCAGCAGAGATTTCGGGGCTATGGAGACCCAGTACTTC.

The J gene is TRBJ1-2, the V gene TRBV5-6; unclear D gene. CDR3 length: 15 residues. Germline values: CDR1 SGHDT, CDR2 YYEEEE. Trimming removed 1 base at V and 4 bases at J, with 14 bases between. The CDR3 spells CASSLLIQVSYGYTF. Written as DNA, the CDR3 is TGTGCCAGCAGCTTGCTGATTCAGGTTAGCTATGGCTACACCTTC.

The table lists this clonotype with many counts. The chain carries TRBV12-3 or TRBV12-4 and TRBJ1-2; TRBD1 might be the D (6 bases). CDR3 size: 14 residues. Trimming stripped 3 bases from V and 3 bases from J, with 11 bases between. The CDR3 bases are TGTGCCAGCAGTTTTACAGGGAGCGACTATGGCTACACCTTC. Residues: CASSFTGSDYGYTF.